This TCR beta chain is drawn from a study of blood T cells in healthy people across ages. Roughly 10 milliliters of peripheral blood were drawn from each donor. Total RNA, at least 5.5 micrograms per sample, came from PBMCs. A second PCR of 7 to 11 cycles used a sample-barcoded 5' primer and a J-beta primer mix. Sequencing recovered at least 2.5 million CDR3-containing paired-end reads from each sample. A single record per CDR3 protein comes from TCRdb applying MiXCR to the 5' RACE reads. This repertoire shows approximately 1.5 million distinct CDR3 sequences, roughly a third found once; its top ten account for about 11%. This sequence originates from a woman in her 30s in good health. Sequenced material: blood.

CDR3 loop: CASSLTGQMNTEAFF. CDR3 nucleotides: TGCGCCAGCAGCTTAACAGGACAGATGAACACTGAAGCTTTCTTT. The chain joins TRBV5-1 to TRBJ1-1; D might be TRBD1 (6 bases). This CDR3 contains 15 residues. Germline lookup yields CDR1 SGHRS and CDR2 YFSETQ. The V end was cut by 2 bases, the J end by 0 bases, with 11 bases between.